These 2 T cell receptor beta chains originate from one sample sequenced in a study of control samples from healthy donors and cancer patients (dated by TCRdb to about 2020). Libraries were prepared through the immunoSEQ multiplex PCR assay. TCRdb's version of the immuneACCESS table is confined to in-frame rearrangements and falls short of the full clone set. An unresolved V gene accounts for under half of the shortfall where checked; the remainder is of unknown origin. This sample is represented by about 110,000 clones; approximately 88% of them were singletons. In total, the top ten clones hold around 3.9% of the sample. The sequenced sample consisted of PBMCs. The receptors stem from a woman aged 55 to 70 with lung cancer.

This chain links TRBV19 with TRBJ1-1, with D unresolved. This CDR3 is 13 amino acids long. Trimming removed 9 bases from V and 0 bases from J, with 11 bases in between. Germline V lookup: CDR1 LNHDA, CDR2 SQIVND (reference sequence). The CDR3 nucleotides read TGTGCCAGCCTCAGCGACGTGAACACTGAAGCTTTCTTT. Amino acid sequence: CASLSDVNTEAFF.

This chain connects TRBV4-3 to TRBJ2-3, with 8 bases aligning to TRBD2. Per germline, CDR1 LGHNA and CDR2 YSLEER. The CDR3 totals 15 residues. The V gene end was trimmed by 0 bases and the J gene end by 6 bases; junction bases not matched to a gene: 5. CDR3 loop: CASSQDRRGEDTQYF. Written as DNA, the CDR3 is TGCGCCAGCAGCCAAGATCGGCGGGGGGAGGATACGCAGTATTTT.